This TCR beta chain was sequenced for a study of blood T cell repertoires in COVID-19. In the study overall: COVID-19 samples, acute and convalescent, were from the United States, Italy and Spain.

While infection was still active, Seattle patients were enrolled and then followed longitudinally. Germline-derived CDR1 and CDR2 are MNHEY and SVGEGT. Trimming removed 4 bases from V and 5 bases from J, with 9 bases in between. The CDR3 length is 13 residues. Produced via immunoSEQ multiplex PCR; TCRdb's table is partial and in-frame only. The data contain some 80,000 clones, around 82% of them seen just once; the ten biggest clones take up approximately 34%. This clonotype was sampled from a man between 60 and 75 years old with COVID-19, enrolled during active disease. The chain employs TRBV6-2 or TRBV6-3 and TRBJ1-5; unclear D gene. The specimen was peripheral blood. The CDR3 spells CASSFEADQPQHF. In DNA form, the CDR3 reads TGTGCCAGCAGTTTTGAGGCGGATCAGCCCCAGCATTTT.